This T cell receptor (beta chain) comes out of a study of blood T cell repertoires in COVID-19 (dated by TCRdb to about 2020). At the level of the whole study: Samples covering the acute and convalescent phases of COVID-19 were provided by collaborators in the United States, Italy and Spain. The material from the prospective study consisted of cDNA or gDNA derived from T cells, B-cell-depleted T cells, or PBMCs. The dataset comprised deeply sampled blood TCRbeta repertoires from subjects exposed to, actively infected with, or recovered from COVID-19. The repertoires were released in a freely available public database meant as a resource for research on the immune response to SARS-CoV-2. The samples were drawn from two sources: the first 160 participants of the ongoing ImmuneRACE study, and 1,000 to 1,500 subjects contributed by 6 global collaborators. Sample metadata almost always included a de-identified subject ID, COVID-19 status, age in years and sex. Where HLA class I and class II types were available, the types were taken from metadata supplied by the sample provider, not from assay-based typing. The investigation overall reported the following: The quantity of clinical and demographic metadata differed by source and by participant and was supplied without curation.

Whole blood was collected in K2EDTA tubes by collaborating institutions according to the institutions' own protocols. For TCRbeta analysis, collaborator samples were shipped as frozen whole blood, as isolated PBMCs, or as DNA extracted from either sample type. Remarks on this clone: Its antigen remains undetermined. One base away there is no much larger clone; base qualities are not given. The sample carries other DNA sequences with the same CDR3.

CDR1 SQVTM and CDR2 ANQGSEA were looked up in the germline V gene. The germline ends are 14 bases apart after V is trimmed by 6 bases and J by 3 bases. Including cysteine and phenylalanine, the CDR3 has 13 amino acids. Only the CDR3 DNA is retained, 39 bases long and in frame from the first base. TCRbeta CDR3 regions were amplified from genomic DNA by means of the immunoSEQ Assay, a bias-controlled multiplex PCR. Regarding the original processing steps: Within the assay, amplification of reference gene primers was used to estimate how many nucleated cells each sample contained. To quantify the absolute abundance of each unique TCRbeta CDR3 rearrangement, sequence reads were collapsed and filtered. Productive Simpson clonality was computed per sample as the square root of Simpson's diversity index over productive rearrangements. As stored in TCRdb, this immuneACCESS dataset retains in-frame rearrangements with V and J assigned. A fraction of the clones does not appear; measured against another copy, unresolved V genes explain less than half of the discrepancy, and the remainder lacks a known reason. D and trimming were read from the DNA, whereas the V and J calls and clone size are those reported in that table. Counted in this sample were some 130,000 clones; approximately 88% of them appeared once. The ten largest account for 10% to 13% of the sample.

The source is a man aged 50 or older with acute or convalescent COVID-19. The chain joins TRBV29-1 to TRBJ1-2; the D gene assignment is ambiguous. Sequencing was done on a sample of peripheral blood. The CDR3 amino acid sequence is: CSVRGSGDYGYTF. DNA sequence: TGCAGCGTCCGAGGGAGTGGGGACTATGGCTACACCTTC.